This record concerns one TCR beta chain sequence. Antigen unknown. TCRdb re-called the reads with MiXCR, one entry per CDR3 protein. Of approximately 500,000 distinct CDR3 sequences listed, approximately 17% were seen once; the top ten hold more than 20%. The record originates from a study of T cell repertoires in cytomegalovirus infection. For the study at large: From public TCR beta signatures came an indication of both CMV infection and matching HLA type.

The study's findings and limits: The response measured ex vivo was dominated by TCR beta clonotypes (HLA-C-restricted and CMV-specific).

Between the trimmed V and J ends, which lost 1 base and 3 bases, there was a span of 12 bases. CDR1 is LNHDA, CDR2 SQIVND, per germline (reference sequence). This CDR3 has 15 amino acids. Sequenced sample: CD8+ T cells from PBMCs. This TCR was recovered from a human donor in good health (CMV status not recorded). Some clones in this sample may be carry-over from other donors' samples. The chain has TRBV19 and TRBJ1-2; D gene ambiguous. This chain's CDR3 is CASSIVSGSHYGYTF. DNA of the CDR3: TGTGCCAGTAGTATAGTATCCGGCAGCCACTATGGCTACACCTTC.